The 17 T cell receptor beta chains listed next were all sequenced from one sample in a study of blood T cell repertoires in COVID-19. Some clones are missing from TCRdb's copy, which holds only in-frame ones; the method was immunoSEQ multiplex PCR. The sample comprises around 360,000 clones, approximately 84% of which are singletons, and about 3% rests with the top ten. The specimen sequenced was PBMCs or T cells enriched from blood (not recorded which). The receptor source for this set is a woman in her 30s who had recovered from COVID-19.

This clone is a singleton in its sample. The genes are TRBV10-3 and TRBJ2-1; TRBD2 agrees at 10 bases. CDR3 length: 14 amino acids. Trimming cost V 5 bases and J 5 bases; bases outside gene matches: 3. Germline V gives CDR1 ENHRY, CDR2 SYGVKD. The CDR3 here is CAISWTSGNNEQFF. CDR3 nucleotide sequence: TGTGCCATCAGTTGGACTAGCGGAAACAATGAGCAGTTCTTC.

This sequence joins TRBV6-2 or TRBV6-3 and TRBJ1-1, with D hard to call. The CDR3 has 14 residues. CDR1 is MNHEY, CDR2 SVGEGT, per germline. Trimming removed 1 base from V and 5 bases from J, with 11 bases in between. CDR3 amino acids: CASSYFSRGTEAFF. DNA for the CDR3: TGTGCCAGCAGTTACTTTTCCCGAGGAACTGAAGCTTTCTTT.

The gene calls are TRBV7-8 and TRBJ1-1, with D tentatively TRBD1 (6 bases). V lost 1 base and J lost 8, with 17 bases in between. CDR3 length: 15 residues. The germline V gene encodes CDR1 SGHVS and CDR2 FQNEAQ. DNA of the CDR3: TGTGCCAGCAGCTTAGTTCGGGGGGCACGCACAGAAGCTTTCTTT. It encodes CASSLVRGARTEAFF.

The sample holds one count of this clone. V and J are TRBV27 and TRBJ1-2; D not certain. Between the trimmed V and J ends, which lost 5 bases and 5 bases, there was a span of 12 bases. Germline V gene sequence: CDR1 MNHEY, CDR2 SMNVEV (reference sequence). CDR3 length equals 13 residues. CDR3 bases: TGTGCCAGCAGTCCTGCGATGGAGTATGGCTACACCTTC. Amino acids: CASSPAMEYGYTF.

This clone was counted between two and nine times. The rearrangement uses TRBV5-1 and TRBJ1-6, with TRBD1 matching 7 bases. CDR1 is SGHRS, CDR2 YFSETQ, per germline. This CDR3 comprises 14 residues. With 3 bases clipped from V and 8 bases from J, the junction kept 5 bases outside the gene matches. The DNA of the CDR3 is TGCGCCAGCAGCTCGACAGGGTTGGATTCACCCCTCCACTTT. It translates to CASSSTGLDSPLHF.

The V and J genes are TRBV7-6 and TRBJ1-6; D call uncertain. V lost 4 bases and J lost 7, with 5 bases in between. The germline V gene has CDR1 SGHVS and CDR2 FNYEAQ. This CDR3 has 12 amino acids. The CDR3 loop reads CASSSQNSPLHF. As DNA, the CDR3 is TGTGCCAGCAGCTCCCAGAATTCACCCCTCCACTTT.

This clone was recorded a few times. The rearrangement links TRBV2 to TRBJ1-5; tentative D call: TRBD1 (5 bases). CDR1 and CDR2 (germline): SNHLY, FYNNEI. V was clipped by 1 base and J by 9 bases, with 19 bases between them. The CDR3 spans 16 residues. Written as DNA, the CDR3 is TGTGCCAGCAGTGAAGGGGGGTCTTCGGGAGAGGGGCCCCAGCATTTT. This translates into CASSEGGSSGEGPQHF.

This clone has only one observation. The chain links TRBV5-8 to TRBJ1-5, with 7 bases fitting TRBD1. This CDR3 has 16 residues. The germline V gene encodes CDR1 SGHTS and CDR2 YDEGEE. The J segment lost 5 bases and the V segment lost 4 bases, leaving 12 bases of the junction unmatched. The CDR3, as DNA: TGTGCCAGCAGCAAGGGGGCGGACCGGGGGTATCAGCCCCAGCATTTT. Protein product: CASSKGADRGYQPQHF.

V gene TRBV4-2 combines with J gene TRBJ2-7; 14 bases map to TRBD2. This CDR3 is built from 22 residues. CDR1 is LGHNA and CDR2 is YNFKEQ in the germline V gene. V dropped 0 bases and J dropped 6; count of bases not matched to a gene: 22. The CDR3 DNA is TGTGCCAGCAGCCAAGACTCCCCGCGGGGGGGGACTAGCGGGAGATGGAGTGGCGAGCAGTACTTC. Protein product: CASSQDSPRGGTSGRWSGEQYF.

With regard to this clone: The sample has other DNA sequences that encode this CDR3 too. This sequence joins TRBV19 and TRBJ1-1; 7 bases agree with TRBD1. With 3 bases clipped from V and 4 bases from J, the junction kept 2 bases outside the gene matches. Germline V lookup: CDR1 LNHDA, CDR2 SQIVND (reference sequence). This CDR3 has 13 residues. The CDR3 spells CASSIQGGTEAFF. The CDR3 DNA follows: TGTGCCAGTAGTATCCAGGGGGGCACTGAAGCTTTCTTT.

CDR3 in DNA: TGCGCCAGCAGTGACAGGGGGAACTATGGCTACACCTTC. Protein product: CASSDRGNYGYTF. V and J are TRBV5-1 and TRBJ1-2; 9 bases line up with TRBD1. Germline CDR1 and CDR2: SGHRS and YFSETQ. The ends lost 5 bases at V and 2 bases at J; junction bases unmatched: 1. This CDR3 region has 13 residues.

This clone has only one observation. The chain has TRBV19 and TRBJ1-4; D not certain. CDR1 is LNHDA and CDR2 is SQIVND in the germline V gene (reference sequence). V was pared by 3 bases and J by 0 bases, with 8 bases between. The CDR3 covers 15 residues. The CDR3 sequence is CASSILSATNEKLFF. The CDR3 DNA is TGTGCCAGTAGTATCCTGAGCGCAACTAATGAAAAACTGTTTTTT. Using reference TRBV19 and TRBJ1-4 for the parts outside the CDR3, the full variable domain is DGGITQSPKYLFRKEGQNVTLSCEQNLNHDAMYWYRQDPGQGLRLIYYSQIVNDFQKGDIAEGYSVSREKKESFPLTVTSAQKNPTAFYLCASSILSATNEKLFFGSGTQLSVL.

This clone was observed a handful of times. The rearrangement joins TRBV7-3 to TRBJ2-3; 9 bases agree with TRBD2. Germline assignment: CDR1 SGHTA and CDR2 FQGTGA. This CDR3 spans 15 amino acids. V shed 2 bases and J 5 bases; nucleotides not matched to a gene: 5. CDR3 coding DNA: TGTGCCAGCAGCTTAGCGGGGGGGCCAGGAGATACGCAGTATTTT. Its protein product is CASSLAGGPGDTQYF.

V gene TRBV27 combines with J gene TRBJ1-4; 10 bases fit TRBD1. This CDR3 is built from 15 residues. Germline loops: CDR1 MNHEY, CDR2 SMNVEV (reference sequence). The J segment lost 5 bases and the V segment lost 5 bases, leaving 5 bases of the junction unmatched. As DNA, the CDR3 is TGTGCCAGCAGTCCCCCGGGACAGGGGAATGAAAAACTGTTTTTT. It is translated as CASSPPGQGNEKLFF.

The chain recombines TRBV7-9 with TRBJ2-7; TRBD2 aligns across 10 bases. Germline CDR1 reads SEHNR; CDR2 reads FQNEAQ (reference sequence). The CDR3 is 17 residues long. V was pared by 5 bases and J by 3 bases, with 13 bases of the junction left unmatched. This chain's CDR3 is CASSPPVGTSDRYEQYF. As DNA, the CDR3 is TGTGCCAGCAGCCCCCCGGTGGGGACTAGCGACCGCTACGAGCAGTACTTC.

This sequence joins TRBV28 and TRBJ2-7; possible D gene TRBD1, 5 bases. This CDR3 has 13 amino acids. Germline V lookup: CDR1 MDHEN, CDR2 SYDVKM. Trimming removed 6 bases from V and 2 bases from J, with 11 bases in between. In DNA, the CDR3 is TGTGCCAGCAGCCGAGGCAGGGCCTACGAGCAGTACTTC. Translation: CASSRGRAYEQYF.

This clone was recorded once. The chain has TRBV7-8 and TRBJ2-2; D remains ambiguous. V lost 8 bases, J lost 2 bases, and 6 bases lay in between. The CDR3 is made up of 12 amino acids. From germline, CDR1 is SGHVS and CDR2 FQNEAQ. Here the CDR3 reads CASELNTGELFF. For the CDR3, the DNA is TGTGCCAGCGAACTAAACACCGGGGAGCTGTTTTTT.